This passage covers 9 T cell receptor beta chains from one sample sequenced in a study of Graves' ophthalmopathy and Graves' hyperthyroidism. RNA transcripts yielded amplified TCR beta CDR3 regions. RT-PCR was first run with HTBI primers, then multiplex PCR in a second round. MiXCR was run by TCRdb on the multiplex PCR reads, yielding one entry per CDR3 protein. The table has under 350,000 distinct CDR3 sequences, roughly a sixth seen once. The material sequenced was peripheral blood. The receptors shown here come from an adult man with Graves' ophthalmopathy.

This clonotype occurred many times. This CDR3 is CASSLWGEKDTEAFF. The DNA for the CDR3 is TGTGCCAGCAGTTTATGGGGGGAAAAGGACACTGAAGCTTTCTTT. The chain recombines TRBV28 with TRBJ1-1; D is perhaps TRBD1 (5 bases). Deletions cut 0 bases from V and 3 bases from J, with 11 bases between. Germline CDR1 MDHEN, CDR2 SYDVKM. The CDR3 is 15 amino acids.

This clonotype was recorded at least ten times. J is TRBJ2-5 and V is TRBV18, with unresolved D. CDR1 and CDR2 (germline): KGHSH, LQKENI. The germline V and J ends were trimmed by 0 bases and 4 bases, with 6 bases remaining between them. There are 13 residues in the CDR3. Here the CDR3 DNA reads TGTGCCAGCTCACCACCAACAAGAGAGACCCAGTACTTC. Residues: CASSPPTRETQYF.

In this sample, this clonotype turned up many times. V gene TRBV6-1 combines with J gene TRBJ1-3, with 7 bases aligning to TRBD1. There are 15 residues in the CDR3. Germline trimming cut 8 bases from V and 0 bases from J; bases unmatched to any gene: 7. From germline, CDR1 is MNHNS and CDR2 SASEGT. The CDR3 region has the DNA TGTGCCAGCGGACAACAGGGGAGCTCTGGAAACACCATATATTTT. Translated, it gives CASGQQGSSGNTIYF.

The V call is TRBV19, the J call TRBJ2-2, with D possibly being TRBD1 or TRBD2 (5 bases each). This CDR3 spans 13 amino acids. The V end lost 6 bases, the J end lost 7 bases, and 12 bases lay between the germline ends. The germline V gene has CDR1 LNHDA and CDR2 SQIVND (reference sequence). The DNA for the CDR3 is TGTGCCAGTAGGGACTGGGACGACGGGGAGCTGTTTTTT. Protein sequence: CASRDWDDGELFF.

This clonotype has a count of ten or more. The V call is TRBV6-5, the J call TRBJ2-7; the match to TRBD2 covers 8 bases. The CDR3 has 14 residues. Germline V gene data show CDR1 as MNHEY and CDR2 as SVGAGI. V shed 5 bases, J shed 3 bases, and the junction held 6 bases outside the gene matches. The CDR3, as DNA: TGTGCCAGCAGTCCTCCAGCGGGAGTCTACGAGCAGTACTTC. Protein product: CASSPPAGVYEQYF.

Here the CDR3 reads CASSMTPPVNLAKNIQYF. CDR3 in DNA: TGTGCCAGTAGTATGACACCACCGGTAAACCTAGCCAAAAACATTCAGTACTTC. The chain employs TRBV19 and TRBJ2-4; D remains unclear. The CDR3 loop spans 18 amino acids. Looked up from germline, CDR1 is LNHDA and CDR2 is SQIVND (reference sequence). With 3 bases removed from V and 0 bases from J, the gap between germline ends came to 18 bases.

This clonotype was detected ten times or more. The rearrangement uses TRBV6-1 and TRBJ2-5; D may be TRBD1 (6 bases). CDR3 length equals 12 residues. Germline CDR1 MNHNS, CDR2 SASEGT. V gave up 6 bases and J gave up 2 bases, with 7 bases separating them. The CDR3 is CASRTGQETQYF. CDR3 sequence (DNA): TGTGCCAGCAGAACAGGGCAAGAGACCCAGTACTTC.

This clonotype was observed at least ten times. This sequence joins TRBV5-1 and TRBJ1-5, with D possibly being TRBD1 (6 bases). V lost 0 bases and J 6 bases, leaving 10 bases between the germline ends. The CDR3 is 14 residues long. Looked up from germline, CDR1 is SGHRS and CDR2 is YFSETQ. In DNA form, the CDR3 reads TGCGCCAGCAGCTTGGGGGGGGCGAGTCAGCCCCAGCATTTT. Amino acid sequence: CASSLGGASQPQHF.

In its sample, this clonotype was seen many times. The V call is TRBV7-8, the J call TRBJ2-2; 14 bases match TRBD2. Germline CDR1 is SGHVS and CDR2 is FQNEAQ. CDR3 size: 16 residues. V trimming: 3 bases; J trimming: 7 bases; junction bases outside the gene matches: 4. The CDR3 region is CASSLGGLAGVGELFF. CDR3 bases: TGTGCCAGCAGCTTGGGGGGACTAGCGGGGGTCGGGGAGCTGTTTTTT.